This T cell receptor beta chain comes out of a study of cytomegalovirus exposure and HLA in healthy donors. About the study: An early release of data contained about 85 million unique TCRs, which came from HLA-typed donors.

Points on this clone: Its antigen is undetermined.

PCR was performed using 60 Vbeta and 13 Jbeta primers. Sequencing used immunoSEQ multiplex PCR; TCRdb keeps in-frame clones, though not all of them. The listing contains approximately 120,000 clones. Overall study results and limits: The authors listed 150 to 200 TCR beta chains as cytomegalovirus-associated. A missense DCLRE1C variant was associated with V- and J-gene trimming of TCR beta chains in a later analysis, and an independent cohort replicated the association.

Though nominally healthy at sampling, donors likely had unrecorded immune exposures. This sequence originates from a young man in good health and CMV-seronegative. Material for sequencing was PBMCs.

The CDR3 loop is CASSVQDREAYEQYF. CDR3 in DNA: TGTGCCAGCAGCGTACAGGACAGGGAAGCCTACGAGCAGTACTTC. V gene TRBV9 combines with J gene TRBJ2-7, with TRBD1 identical over 8 bases. The CDR3 consists of 15 residues. Germline V gene sequence: CDR1 SGDLS, CDR2 YYNGEE. V lost 1 base to trimming and J lost 2 bases; unmatched junction nucleotides: 5.